These 6 T cell receptor beta chains originate from one sample sequenced in a study of T cells after yellow fever vaccination. Via MiXCR, TCRdb re-called the 5' RACE reads, giving one row per CDR3 protein. The sample includes about 99,000 distinct CDR3 sequences, approximately 5.5% seen only once; the top ten take roughly 39%. The input for sequencing was CD8+ T cells sorted from PBMCs, taken 10 days after the yellow fever booster vaccination. These receptors all come from a man in his late teens or twenties who received the YFV17D yellow fever vaccine.

This clonotype has just a few counts. V usage is TRBV15 and J usage is TRBJ2-7, with TRBD1 identical over 10 bases. The J segment lost 2 bases and the V segment lost 0 bases, leaving 4 bases of the junction unmatched. Germline V lookup: CDR1 LNHNV, CDR2 YYDKDF (reference sequence). The length of the CDR3 is 16 residues. Written as DNA, the CDR3 is TGTGCCACCAGCAGAGATTTGGGGACAGGGGCCTACGAGCAGTACTTC. Translating it yields CATSRDLGTGAYEQYF.

The chain links TRBV19 to TRBJ2-7, with D tentatively TRBD2 (6 bases). CDR1 and CDR2 from the germline V gene are LNHDA and SQIVND (reference sequence). The CDR3 totals 13 residues. V lost 3 bases and J lost 5, with 11 bases in between. The CDR3 protein is CASSISRGNEQYF. The CDR3 nucleotides read TGTGCCAGTAGTATCAGTCGGGGGAACGAGCAGTACTTC.

This clonotype was picked up many times. The gene calls are TRBV4-1 and TRBJ1-4; no clear D gene. V lost 0 bases and J 5 bases, leaving 10 bases between the germline ends. This CDR3 is 15 amino acids long. CDR1 and CDR2 from the germline V gene are MGHRA and YSYEKL. CDR3 sequence (DNA): TGCGCCAGCAGCCAAGATATGGCAGAGAATGAAAAACTGTTTTTT. This gives the protein CASSQDMAENEKLFF.

This clonotype was detected a few times. CDR3 coding DNA: TGCGCCAGCAGCCAAGGGGACAACTCCTACGAGCAGTACTTC. Translating gives CASSQGDNSYEQYF. This sequence joins TRBV4-1 and TRBJ2-7; D possibly corresponds to TRBD1 (6 bases). V lost 1 base to trimming and J lost 0 bases, with 7 bases between them. In germline, CDR1 is MGHRA, CDR2 YSYEKL. This CDR3 is 14 amino acids long.

The CDR3 reads CASSQGGGQPQHF. The CDR3 coding sequence is TGCGCCAGCAGCCAAGGCGGGGGGCAGCCCCAGCATTTT. V usage is TRBV4-1 and J usage is TRBJ1-5, with D possibly TRBD1 on 5 matching bases. Per the germline V gene, CDR1 is MGHRA and CDR2 is YSYEKL. V was cut by 1 base and J by 7 bases, with 8 bases left in between. The CDR3 spans 13 residues.

In this sample, this clonotype turned up many times. The chain carries TRBV7-9 and TRBJ2-1; no clear D gene. The germline CDR1 and CDR2 sequences are SEHNR and FQNEAQ (reference sequence). The V end lost 2 bases, the J end lost 6 bases, and 2 bases lay between the germline ends. CDR3 size: 11 residues. CDR3 amino acids: CASSLTNEQFF. CDR3 sequence (DNA): TGTGCCAGCAGCTTAACCAATGAGCAGTTCTTC. The whole variable domain, filled in from reference TRBV7-9 and TRBJ2-1, reads DTGVSQNPRHKITKRGQNVTFRCDPISEHNRLYWYRQTLGQGPEFLTYFQNEAQLEKSRLLSDRFSAERPKGSFSTLEIQRTEQGDSAMYLCASSLTNEQFFGPGTRLTVL.